Listed below are T cell receptor beta chains from one sample, sequenced in a study of CD8 T cells in Susac syndrome. TCRdb redid the calling of the immunoSEQ multiplex PCR reads with MiXCR, one entry per CDR3 protein. This repertoire shows approximately 170,000 distinct CDR3 sequences, under 95% found once; its top ten account for 0.065% to 0.1%. Sequencing used CD4+ T cells from PBMCs. The receptors shown here come from a human donor in good health. Each CDR3 is given with its conserved first and last residue. D genes are given only for firm matches.

v_call,d_call,j_call,cdr3_aa,cdr3_nt
TRBV9,TRBD2,TRBJ2-5,CASSVESRSGSARETQYF,TGTGCCAGCAGCGTAGAATCGAGGAGCGGGAGTGCAAGGGAGACCCAGTACTTC
TRBV27,NA,TRBJ1-5,CASSPADSFPNQPQHF,TGTGCCAGCAGTCCAGCCGACAGTTTTCCAAATCAGCCCCAGCATTTT
TRBV29-1,TRBD1,TRBJ2-3,CSVDRTGTDTQYF,TGCAGCGTTGATAGGACAGGGACAGATACGCAGTATTTT
TRBV29-1,NA,TRBJ1-2,CSVVADNYGYTF,TGCAGCGTTGTAGCGGATAACTATGGCTACACCTTC
TRBV12-3/TRBV12-4,NA,TRBJ2-5,CASSFTSSETQYF,TGTGCCAGCAGTTTCACTAGTTCCGAGACCCAGTACTTC
TRBV2,NA,TRBJ1-1,CASSDPGREAFF,TGTGCCAGCAGTGACCCTGGGCGGGAAGCTTTCTTT
TRBV7-9,TRBD1,TRBJ1-5,CASSLAWADRGHQPQHF,TGTGCCAGCAGCTTAGCATGGGCAGACAGGGGGCATCAGCCCCAGCATTTT
TRBV5-4,TRBD1,TRBJ1-2,CASSTGTGVYGYTF,TGTGCCAGCAGCACCGGGACAGGGGTTTATGGCTACACCTTC
TRBV2,NA,TRBJ1-5,CAAHGGAGQPQHF,TGTGCCGCCCACGGGGGGGCGGGGCAGCCCCAGCATTTT
TRBV29-1,NA,TRBJ2-3,CSVGTEDTQYF,TGCAGCGTCGGTACAGAAGATACGCAGTATTTT
TRBV6-2/TRBV6-3,TRBD1,TRBJ2-1,CASRRTGNEQFF,TGTGCCAGCCGTCGGACAGGAAATGAGCAGTTCTTC